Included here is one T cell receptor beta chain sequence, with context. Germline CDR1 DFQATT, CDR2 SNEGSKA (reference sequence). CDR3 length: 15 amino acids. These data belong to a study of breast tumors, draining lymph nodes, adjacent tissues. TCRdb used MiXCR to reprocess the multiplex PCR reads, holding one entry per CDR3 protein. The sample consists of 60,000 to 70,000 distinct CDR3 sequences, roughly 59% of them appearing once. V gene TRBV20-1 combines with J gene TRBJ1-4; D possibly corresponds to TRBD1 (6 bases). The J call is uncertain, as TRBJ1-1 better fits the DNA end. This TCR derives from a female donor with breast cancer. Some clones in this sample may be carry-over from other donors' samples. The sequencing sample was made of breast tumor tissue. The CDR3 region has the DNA TGCAGTGCTAGAGATCCGAGTCAGGGGAGCACTGAAGCTTTCTTT. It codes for CSARDPSQGSTEAFF.